This TCR beta chain originates from a study of identifying expanded T cells in peripheral blood. Notes on the study in general: Variance in clone template counts between approximately two-week samples significantly increased with total template count across all healthy donors.

During the collection period, no donor immune events like infections were recorded. Here immunoSEQ multiplex PCR was the method, and the copy in TCRdb shows in-frame clones only, minus some. This table holds 58,000 or so clones, about 83% found once. Worth noting for this clone: What it recognizes is unknown.

Trimming cost V 4 bases and J 8 bases, with 16 bases left between them. The CDR3 length is 14 residues. The V and J genes are TRBV5-3 and TRBJ1-5, with D unclear. TRBV5-3 is labeled an ORF, and its function is uncertain. The source material was blood. This TCR came from a person aged 18-69 years in good health. The CDR3 sequence is CARSQILSEEPQHF. The CDR3, as DNA: TGTGCCAGAAGCCAGATTCTTTCGGAAGAGCCCCAGCATTTT.